A single sample is the source of the 24 T cell receptor beta chains below, sequenced in a study of cytomegalovirus exposure and HLA in healthy donors. Primers: 60 Vbeta forward and 13 Jbeta reverse. TCRdb's table, derived via immunoSEQ multiplex PCR, lists solely in-frame clones and lacks some. The sample yields around 120,000 clones, around 71% seen once. Sequenced sample: PBMCs. The receptors here all came from a woman in her fifties or sixties in good health and CMV-seropositive.

V gene TRBV5-4 combines with J gene TRBJ2-7, with TRBD1 identical over 8 bases. This CDR3 has 14 amino acids. Losses at the gene ends were 3 bases for V and 3 bases for J; bases not matched to a gene: 5. The germline V gene encodes CDR1 SGHNT and CDR2 YYREEE (reference sequence). The CDR3 spells CASSSQGASYEQYF. CDR3 bases: TGTGCCAGCAGCTCTCAGGGGGCGAGCTACGAGCAGTACTTC. The entire variable domain, with the rest obtained from reference TRBV5-4 and TRBJ2-7, is as follows: ETGVTQSPTHLIKTRGQQVTLRCSSQSGHNTVSWYQQALGQGPQFIFQYYREEENGRGNFPPRFSGLQFPNYSSELNVNALELDDSALYLCASSSQGASYEQYFGPGTRLTVT.

The rearrangement joins TRBV28 to TRBJ2-7, with 11 nucleotides matching TRBD1. Trimming at V came to 6 bases and at J to 3 bases, leaving 7 bases not matched to a gene. CDR1 is MDHEN, CDR2 SYDVKM, per germline. CDR3 length: 15 residues. The CDR3 nucleotides are TGTGCCAGCAGGGCGCCGGGACAGGGGGGCTACGAGCAGTACTTC. Translation: CASRAPGQGGYEQYF.

The chain joins TRBV18 to TRBJ1-1, with D tentatively TRBD1 (6 bases). The CDR3 loop spans 15 amino acids. V gave up 5 bases and J gave up 0 bases, with 13 bases separating them. Germline V gene lookup returns CDR1 KGHSH and CDR2 LQKENI. The CDR3 coding sequence is TGTGCCAGCTCATCCCGGACAGATATGAACACTGAAGCTTTCTTT. Translating gives CASSSRTDMNTEAFF. The full variable domain, rest sourced from reference TRBV18 and TRBJ1-1, is NAGVMQNPRHLVRRRGQEARLRCSPMKGHSHVYWYRQLPEEGLKFMVYLQKENIIDESGMPKERFSAEFPKEGPSILRIQQVVRGDSAAYFCASSSRTDMNTEAFFGQGTRLTVV.

V is TRBV7-2 and J is TRBJ2-1; weak D call: TRBD2 (5 bases). Trimming took 3 bases from V and 9 from J, leaving 15 bases between them. The CDR3 covers 14 residues. Germline-derived CDR1 and CDR2 are SGHTA and FQGNSA. Here the CDR3 DNA reads TGTGCCAGCAGCTTCTCCGGACTCCGCGGTGAGCAGTTCTTC. As protein: CASSFSGLRGEQFF. Full variable domain (missing parts from reference TRBV7-2 and TRBJ2-1): GAGVSQSPSNKVTEKGKDVELRCDPISGHTALYWYRQSLGQGLEFLIYFQGNSAPDKSGLPSDRFSAERTGGSVSTLTIQRTQQEDSAVYLCASSFSGLRGEQFFGPGTRLTVL.

This clone was recorded a few times. This chain links TRBV18 with TRBJ2-3, with 8 nucleotides matching TRBD2. With V trimmed by 8 bases and J by 7 bases, 14 bases remained unmatched. This CDR3 is built from 15 residues. Germline V gene lookup returns CDR1 KGHSH and CDR2 LQKENI. The CDR3 is CASLPRGGLENTQYF. CDR3 DNA: TGTGCCAGCCTCCCGCGCGGGGGGTTGGAAAATACGCAGTATTTT.

This chain uses TRBV13 with TRBJ1-2; a weak D match, TRBD1 (6 bases). The CDR3 spans 14 residues. The germline V gene has CDR1 PRHDT and CDR2 FYEKMQ (reference sequence). V lost 5 bases to trimming and J lost 8 bases, with 18 bases between them. Written as DNA, the CDR3 is TGTGCCAGCAGCGCCAATGCACCAGGGGAAGGCTACACCTTC. Translated: CASSANAPGEGYTF. Full variable domain (missing parts from reference TRBV13 and TRBJ1-2): AAGVIQSPRHLIKEKRETATLKCYPIPRHDTVYWYQQGPGQDPQFLISFYEKMQSDKGSIPDRFSAQQFSDYHSELNMSSLELGDSALYFCASSANAPGEGYTFGSGTRLTVV.

This clone turned up a few times. This sequence joins TRBV4-1 and TRBJ2-1, with 9 nucleotides matching TRBD1. In germline, CDR1 is MGHRA, CDR2 YSYEKL. With 4 bases clipped from V and 3 bases from J, the junction kept 7 bases outside the gene matches. The CDR3 runs 16 residues. The CDR3, as DNA: TGCGCCAGCAGCCGACAGCGGGGACAGGGCTACAATGAGCAGTTCTTC. Amino acids: CASSRQRGQGYNEQFF.

The chain links TRBV7-9 to TRBJ1-1; no firm D call. V shed 5 bases and J shed 5 bases, with 18 bases lying between them. CDR1 SEHNR and CDR2 FQNEAQ come from the germline V gene (reference sequence). The length of the CDR3 is 15 residues. This CDR3 reads CASSTRLAQRTEAFF. As DNA, the CDR3 is TGTGCCAGCAGCACCCGACTTGCCCAGAGAACTGAAGCTTTCTTT.

V gene TRBV5-4 combines with J gene TRBJ2-5, with D maybe TRBD2 (7 bases). V lost 2 bases to trimming and J lost 5 bases, with 16 bases between them. Per the germline V gene, CDR1 is SGHNT and CDR2 is YYREEE (reference sequence). The CDR3 consists of 15 residues. CDR3 protein: CASSFGGGLGETQYF. CDR3 bases: TGTGCCAGCAGCTTTGGGGGGGGGCTTGGGGAGACCCAGTACTTC.

This clone was seen more than once but under ten times. The V call is TRBV4-1, the J call TRBJ2-1; TRBD2 is a possible D gene (6 bases). This CDR3 has 15 amino acids. V gave up 0 bases and J gave up 8 bases, with 14 bases separating them. The germline V gene has CDR1 MGHRA and CDR2 YSYEKL. CDR3 bases: TGCGCCAGCAGCCAAGATGGGGGGTGGGTTGATGAGCAGTTCTTC. It translates to CASSQDGGWVDEQFF.

This chain links TRBV25-1 with TRBJ1-1, with 8 bases lining up with TRBD1. The CDR3 loop spans 15 amino acids. V dropped 5 bases and J dropped 1; count of bases not matched to a gene: 6. Germline V lookup: CDR1 MGHDK, CDR2 SYGVNS. CDR3 loop: CASSKTGAWNTEAFF. The DNA for the CDR3 is TGTGCCAGCAGTAAGACAGGGGCTTGGAACACTGAAGCTTTCTTT.

This chain uses TRBV6-1 with TRBJ2-5, with D perhaps matching TRBD2 (5 bases). The last part of the DNA fits TRBJ2-7 better; the J call may be wrong. Germline V gives CDR1 MNHNS, CDR2 SASEGT. The CDR3 runs 13 residues. CDR3 loop: CASLSAEVNEQYF. The CDR3 DNA follows: TGTGCCAGCCTGTCAGCGGAAGTAAACGAGCAGTACTTC.

The chain carries TRBV6-1 and TRBJ1-5; 7 bases are shared with TRBD1. The CDR3 extends over 15 amino acids. J gave up 6 bases and V 7 bases, and 12 bases lay outside the gene matches. The germline V gene encodes CDR1 MNHNS and CDR2 SASEGT. The CDR3 loop is CASNRGTELSQPQHF. The CDR3 DNA follows: TGTGCCAGCAACCGAGGGACAGAATTAAGTCAGCCCCAGCATTTT.

This clone was seen only a few times. This chain joins TRBV6-5 and TRBJ1-1; 7 bases agree with TRBD1. Germline CDR1 and CDR2: MNHEY and SVGAGI. V lost 4 bases and J lost 4; bases outside the gene matches: 6. The CDR3 is made up of 14 amino acids. The CDR3 reads CASSLQGLGTEAFF. The CDR3 DNA is TGTGCCAGCAGTTTACAGGGGTTAGGCACTGAAGCTTTCTTT.

In this sample, this clone turned up once. This rearrangement joins TRBV7-2 to TRBJ1-5; unclear D gene. Per the germline V gene, CDR1 is SGHTA and CDR2 is FQGNSA. V shed 4 bases and J shed 3 bases, with 19 bases lying between them. This CDR3 comprises 17 residues. The CDR3 loop is CASSSQPTVAVNQPQHF. CDR3 nucleotide sequence: TGTGCCAGCAGCTCCCAACCTACAGTGGCCGTCAATCAGCCCCAGCATTTT.

This chain connects TRBV5-1 to TRBJ2-2, with TRBD1 identical over 7 bases. V lost 3 bases and J lost 6; bases outside the gene matches: 11. Germline lookup yields CDR1 SGHRS and CDR2 YFSETQ. This CDR3 has 16 amino acids. Written as DNA, the CDR3 is TGCGCCAGCAGCTCGATTACAGGGGCGAAGCCCGGGGAGCTGTTTTTT. Protein product: CASSSITGAKPGELFF.

V and J are TRBV11-2 and TRBJ2-5; 7 bases are a match to TRBD2. Germline CDR1 reads SGHAT; CDR2 reads FQNNGV. The trim removed 5 bases at V and 1 base at J, leaving 10 bases unmatched. There are 16 residues in the CDR3. Here the CDR3 DNA reads TGTGCCAGCAGCCCCACAGCGGGGCCGACCCAAGAGACCCAGTACTTC. Amino acids: CASSPTAGPTQETQYF.

The chain has TRBV19 and TRBJ2-6, with TRBD1 matching over 8 bases. CDR3 length equals 19 residues. The V segment lost 6 bases and the J segment 0 bases; nucleotides outside the gene matches: 13. CDR1 is LNHDA, CDR2 SQIVND, per germline (reference sequence). For the CDR3, the DNA is TGTGCCAGTAGCACGGGGCCGGGACAGGCTATCTCTGGGGCCAACGTCCTGACTTTC. Amino acid sequence: CASSTGPGQAISGANVLTF.

V is TRBV19 and J is TRBJ2-1; TRBD1 agrees at 9 bases. This CDR3 spans 13 amino acids. Germline CDR1 reads LNHDA; CDR2 reads SQIVND (reference sequence). The V and J ends lost 4 bases and 8 bases, in that order; junction bases with no gene match: 3. CDR3 coding DNA: TGTGCCAGTAGTAGGGACAGGGCTGATGAGCAGTTCTTC. Translating it yields CASSRDRADEQFF. Combining the CDR3 with reference TRBV19 and TRBJ2-1 gives the whole variable domain DGGITQSPKYLFRKEGQNVTLSCEQNLNHDAMYWYRQDPGQGLRLIYYSQIVNDFQKGDIAEGYSVSREKKESFPLTVTSAQKNPTAFYLCASSRDRADEQFFGPGTRLTVL.

This clone has a single count. The rearrangement joins TRBV10-1 to TRBJ2-3, with a weak D call TRBD1 (6 bases). The V gene's germline CDR1 is WNHNN and CDR2 SYGVQD (reference sequence). This CDR3 region has 14 residues. V lost 4 bases, J lost 0 bases, and 8 bases lay in between. The CDR3 DNA reads as TGCGCCAGCAGTGGGACAGCTAGCACAGATACGCAGTATTTT. It yields the protein CASSGTASTDTQYF.

This chain joins TRBV27 and TRBJ1-4, with 7 bases matching TRBD1. Germline CDR1 reads MNHEY; CDR2 reads SMNVEV (reference sequence). V gave up 2 bases and J gave up 4 bases; unmatched junction bases: 4. The CDR3 contains 15 residues. This CDR3 is CASSLRGPLNEKLFF. CDR3 DNA: TGTGCCAGCAGTTTAAGGGGGCCACTTAATGAAAAACTGTTTTTT. Combining the CDR3 with reference TRBV27 and TRBJ1-4 gives the whole variable domain EAQVTQNPRYLITVTGKKLTVTCSQNMNHEYMSWYRQDPGLGLRQIYYSMNVEVTDKGDVPEGYKVSRKEKRNFPLILESPSPNQTSLYFCASSLRGPLNEKLFFGSGTQLSVL.

The chain has TRBV6-5 and TRBJ2-6; D remains ambiguous. The CDR3 contains 15 residues. Germline assignment: CDR1 MNHEY and CDR2 SVGAGI. The V end lost 5 bases, the J end lost 2 bases, and 10 bases lay between the germline ends. DNA of the CDR3: TGTGCCAGCAGTCCCCTTCTAACTGGGGCCAACGTCCTGACTTTC. This codes for CASSPLLTGANVLTF.

The chain couples TRBV6-6 to TRBJ2-1; 7 positions agree with TRBD1. Germline CDR1 reads MNHNY; CDR2 reads SVGAGI (reference sequence). The CDR3 runs to 13 residues. The V gene end was trimmed by 6 bases and the J gene end by 7 bases; junction bases not matched to a gene: 6. In DNA form, the CDR3 reads TGTGCCAGCAGCCGGACAGGTAGGAATGAGCAGTTCTTC. Translation gives CASSRTGRNEQFF.

The DNA of the CDR3 is TGTGCCAGCACCACTCGGACAGTCCTGAGTGAGCAGTTCTTC. The encoded protein is CASTTRTVLSEQFF. The chain links TRBV11-1 to TRBJ2-1; D perhaps matches TRBD1 (6 bases). V lost 7 bases, J lost 9 bases, and 19 bases lay in between. The CDR3 sequence is 14 residues long. Germline-derived CDR1 and CDR2 are SGHAT and FQDESV (reference sequence). The full variable domain, in which reference TRBV11-1 and TRBJ2-1 provide the parts outside the CDR3, is EAEVAQSPRYKITEKSQAVAFWCDPISGHATLYWYRQILGQGPELLVQFQDESVVDDSQLPKDRFSAERLKGVDSTLKIQPAELGDSAMYLCASTTRTVLSEQFFGPGTRLTVL.